Reported below is one TCR beta chain. Its antigen is not yet known. Base qualities are missing; no much larger clone stands one base away. Five hundred nanograms of biopsy DNA per sample were submitted for commercial TCRB immunosequencing. Adaptive Biotechnology amplified CDR3 regions from genomic DNA with a two-step multiplex PCR that controlled for amplification bias. Primers covering every V and J gene segment were used in the first PCR, while barcodes and Illumina adapters were added in the second PCR. CDR3 libraries were sequenced on an Illumina instrument. Per the original workflow: Analysis combined the vendor-provided pipelines with custom analysis of raw data in R/Bioconductor under R version 3.3.0. Clonality, which ranges from 0 to 1, was calculated as the inverse of the normalised Shannon entropy across all productive clones. High-frequency clones were defined as the share of the repertoire taken up by the top 100 clones, keeping only clones that passed a 95% confidence test. Repertoire diversity was measured with the Simpson index, and overlap between samples was measured with the Morisita-Horn index. The immuneACCESS repertoire file appears here via TCRdb, limited to in-frame rearrangements. These files lack a portion of the clones; in checked studies, under half of the deficit traces to unresolved V genes, and the cause of the others is not known. That table furnishes V, J and clone size, whereas the DNA furnished D and trimming. Here the sample has 15,000 or so clones; approximately 94% occur a single time. The top ten constitute around 3.2% of the sample.

Eligible patients were adults with ileal or ileocolonic Crohn's disease who had an indication for ileocolonic resection. Whole ileal mucosal biopsies were kept frozen at -80 degrees C prior to DNA extraction. Genomic DNA was extracted from frozen whole biopsies with a TRizol-based method and quantified on a NanoDrop 2000 spectrophotometer. The sample comes from a study of T cell repertoires in ileal Crohn's disease (dated by TCRdb to 2018 to 2020). Concerning the study at large: Median disease duration was around 8 years, and about 36% of patients were identified as active smokers at the time of surgery. All patients had surgery for a complication: stricturing disease in roughly 60% and penetrating disease in about 39%. Endoscopic postoperative recurrence was defined as a Rutgeerts score above i0. The TCR repertoire was analysed in approximately 60 patients with Crohn's disease drawn from a prospective multicentre cohort. About half of the patients received postoperative therapy: about eleven received thiopurines and 15 to 20 received anti-TNF agents. The study was conducted in parallel with a multicentre cohort that was designed to identify predictors of early endoscopic recurrence following ileocolonic resection. A total of approximately 170 mucosal samples from some 60 patients were sequenced, collected from several sites on the surgical specimen as well as at postoperative endoscopy.

What the study reported, not specific to this receptor: Sorted CD8 T cells carried more high-frequency clones than CD4 T cells, suggesting mucosal expansions were mainly CD8. Compared with non-smokers, patients who were active smokers at surgery showed a significantly higher proportion of clonal expansions (approximately 28% vs 17%, p=0.02). Higher high-frequency clone percentages at surgery were associated with endoscopic recurrence; all patients with clonality above 26.8% (18/57) had recurrence. Mucosal CD4 and CD8 T cells were sorted and sequenced only in a subgroup of patients, the size of which was not stated.

The sequence was collected from an adult with Crohn's disease. Material: ileal tissue.

The DNA sequence follows: TGTGCCAGCAGCAAGGAGACCGACGACTATGGCTACACCTTC. This gives the protein CASSKETDDYGYTF. The rearranged segments are TRBV2 and TRBJ1-2, with the D gene not confidently named. Trimming costs V 6 bases and J 3 bases, and their ends lie 14 bases apart. The CDR3 runs 14 amino acids, cysteine and phenylalanine included. CDR3 DNA is the only sequence kept; it has 42 bases, read in frame from the first base. From the germline V gene, CDR1 is SNHLY and CDR2 is FYNNEI.